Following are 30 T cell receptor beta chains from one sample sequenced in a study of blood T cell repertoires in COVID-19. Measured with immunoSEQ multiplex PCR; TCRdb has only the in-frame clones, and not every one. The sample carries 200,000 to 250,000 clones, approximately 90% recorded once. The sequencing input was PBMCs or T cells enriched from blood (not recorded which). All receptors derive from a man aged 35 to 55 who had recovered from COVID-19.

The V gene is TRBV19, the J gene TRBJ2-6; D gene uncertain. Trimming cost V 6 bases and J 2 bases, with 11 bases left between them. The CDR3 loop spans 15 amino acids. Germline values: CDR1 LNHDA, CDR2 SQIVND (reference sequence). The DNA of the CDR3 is TGTGCCAGTAGACCCTTCGCAGCTGGGGCCAACGTCCTGACTTTC. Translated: CASRPFAAGANVLTF.

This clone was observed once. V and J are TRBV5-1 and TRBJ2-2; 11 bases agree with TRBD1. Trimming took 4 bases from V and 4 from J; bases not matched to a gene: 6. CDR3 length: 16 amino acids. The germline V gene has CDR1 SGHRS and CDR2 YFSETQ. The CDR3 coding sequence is TGCGCCAGCAGCACCGGGACAGGGGGGAGCACCGGGGAGCTGTTTTTT. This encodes CASSTGTGGSTGELFF.

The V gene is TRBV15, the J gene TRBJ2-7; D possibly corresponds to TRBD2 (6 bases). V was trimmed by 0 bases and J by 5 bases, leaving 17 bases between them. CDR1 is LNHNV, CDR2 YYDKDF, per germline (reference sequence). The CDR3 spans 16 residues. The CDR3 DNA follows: TGTGCCACCAGCAGAGATATGGCGGGAAAATCGGACGAGCAGTACTTC. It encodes CATSRDMAGKSDEQYF.

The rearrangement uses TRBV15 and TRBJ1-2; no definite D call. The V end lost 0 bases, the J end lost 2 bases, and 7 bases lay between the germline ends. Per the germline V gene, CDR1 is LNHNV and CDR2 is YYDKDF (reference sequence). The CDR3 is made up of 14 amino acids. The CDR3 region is CATSREAGNYGYTF. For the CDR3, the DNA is TGTGCCACCAGCAGAGAGGCGGGAAACTATGGCTACACCTTC.

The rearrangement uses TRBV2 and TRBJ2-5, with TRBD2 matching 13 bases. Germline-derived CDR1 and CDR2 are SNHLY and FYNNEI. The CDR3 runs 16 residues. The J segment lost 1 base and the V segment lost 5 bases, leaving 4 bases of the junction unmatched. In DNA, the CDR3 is TGTGCCAGCAGTAGGGGACTAGCGGGGACCCAAGAGACCCAGTACTTC. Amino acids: CASSRGLAGTQETQYF.

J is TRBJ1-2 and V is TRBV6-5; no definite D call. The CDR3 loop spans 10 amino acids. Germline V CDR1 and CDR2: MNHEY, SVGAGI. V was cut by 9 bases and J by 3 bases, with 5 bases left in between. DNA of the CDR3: TGTGCCAGTCAATACTATGGCTACACCTTC. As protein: CASQYYGYTF.

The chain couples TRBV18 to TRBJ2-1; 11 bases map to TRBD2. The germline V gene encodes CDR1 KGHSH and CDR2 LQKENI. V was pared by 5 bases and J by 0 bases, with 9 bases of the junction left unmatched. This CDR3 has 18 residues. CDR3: CASSTSGRGPSSYNEQFF. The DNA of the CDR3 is TGTGCCAGCTCAACTAGCGGGAGAGGACCTAGCTCCTACAATGAGCAGTTCTTC.

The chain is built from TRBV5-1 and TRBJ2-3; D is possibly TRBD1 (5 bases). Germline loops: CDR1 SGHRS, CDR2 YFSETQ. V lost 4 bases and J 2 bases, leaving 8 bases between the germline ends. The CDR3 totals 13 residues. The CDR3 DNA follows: TGCGCCAGCAGCCCAGGGTCCACAGATACGCAGTATTTT. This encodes CASSPGSTDTQYF.

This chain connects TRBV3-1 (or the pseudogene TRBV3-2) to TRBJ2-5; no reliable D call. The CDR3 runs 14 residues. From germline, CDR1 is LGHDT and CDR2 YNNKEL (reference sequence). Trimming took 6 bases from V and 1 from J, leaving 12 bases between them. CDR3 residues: CASREAPSQETQYF. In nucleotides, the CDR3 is TGTGCCAGCAGAGAAGCCCCTAGCCAAGAGACCCAGTACTTC.

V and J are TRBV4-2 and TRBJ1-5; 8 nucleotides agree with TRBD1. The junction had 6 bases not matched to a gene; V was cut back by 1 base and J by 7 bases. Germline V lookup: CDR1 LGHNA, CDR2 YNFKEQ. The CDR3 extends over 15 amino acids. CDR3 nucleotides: TGTGCCAGCAGCCAAGGACGACAGGGGAACCAGCCCCAGCATTTT. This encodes CASSQGRQGNQPQHF.

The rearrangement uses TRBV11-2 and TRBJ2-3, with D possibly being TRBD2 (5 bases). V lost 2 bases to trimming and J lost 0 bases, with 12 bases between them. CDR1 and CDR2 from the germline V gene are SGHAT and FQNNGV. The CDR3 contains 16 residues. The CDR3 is CASSLRLHPSTDTQYF. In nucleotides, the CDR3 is TGTGCCAGCAGCTTACGACTACACCCTAGCACAGATACGCAGTATTTT.

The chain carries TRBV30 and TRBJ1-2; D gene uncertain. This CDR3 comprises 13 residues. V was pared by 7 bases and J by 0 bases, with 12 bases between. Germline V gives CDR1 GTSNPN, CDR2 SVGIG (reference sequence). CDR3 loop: CAYTAGTNYGYTF. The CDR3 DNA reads TGTGCCTATACAGCGGGAACTAACTATGGCTACACCTTC.

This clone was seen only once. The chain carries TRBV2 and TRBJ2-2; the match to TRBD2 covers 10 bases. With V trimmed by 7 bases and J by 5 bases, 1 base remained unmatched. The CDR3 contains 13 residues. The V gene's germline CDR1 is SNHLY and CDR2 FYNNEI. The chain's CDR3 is CASKAGGTGELFF. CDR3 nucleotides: TGTGCCAGCAAAGCGGGAGGGACCGGGGAGCTGTTTTTT.

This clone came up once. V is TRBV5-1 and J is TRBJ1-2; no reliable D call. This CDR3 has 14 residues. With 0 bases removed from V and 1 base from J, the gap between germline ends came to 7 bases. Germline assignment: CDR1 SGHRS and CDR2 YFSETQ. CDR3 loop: CASSLERLNYGYTF. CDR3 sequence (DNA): TGCGCCAGCAGCTTGGAGCGGCTTAACTATGGCTACACCTTC.

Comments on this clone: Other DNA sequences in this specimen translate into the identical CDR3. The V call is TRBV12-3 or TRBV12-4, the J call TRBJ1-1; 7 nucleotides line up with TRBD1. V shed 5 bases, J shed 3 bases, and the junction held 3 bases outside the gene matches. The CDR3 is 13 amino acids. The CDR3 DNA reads TGTGCCAGCAGTCGACAGGGAGACACTGAAGCTTTCTTT. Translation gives CASSRQGDTEAFF.

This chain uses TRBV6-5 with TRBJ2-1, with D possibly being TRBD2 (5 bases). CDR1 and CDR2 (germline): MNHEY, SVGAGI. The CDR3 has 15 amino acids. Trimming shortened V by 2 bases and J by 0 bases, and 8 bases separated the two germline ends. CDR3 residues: CASSYGGLSYNEQFF. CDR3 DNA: TGTGCCAGCAGTTACGGTGGACTCTCCTACAATGAGCAGTTCTTC.

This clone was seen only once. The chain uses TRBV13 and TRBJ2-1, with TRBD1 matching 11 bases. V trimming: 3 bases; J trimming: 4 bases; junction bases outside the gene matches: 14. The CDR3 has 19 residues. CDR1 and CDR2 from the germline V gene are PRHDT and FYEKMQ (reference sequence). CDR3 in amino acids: CASSLGDRGSSSLYNEQFF. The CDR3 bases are TGTGCCAGCAGCTTGGGGGACAGGGGGAGCTCAAGCCTTTACAATGAGCAGTTCTTC.

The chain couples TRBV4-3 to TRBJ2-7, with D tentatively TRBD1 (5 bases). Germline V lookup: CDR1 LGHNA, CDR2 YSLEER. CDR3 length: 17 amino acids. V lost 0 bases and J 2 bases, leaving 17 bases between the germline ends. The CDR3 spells CASSQDYLPDNPYEQYF. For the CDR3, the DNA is TGCGCCAGCAGCCAAGACTATCTACCGGACAATCCCTACGAGCAGTACTTC.

CDR3 bases: TGCGCCAGCAGCCAAGATCCTCTACAGGGGTATAACTATGGCTACACCTTC. Translation gives CASSQDPLQGYNYGYTF. This rearrangement joins TRBV4-1 to TRBJ1-2, with TRBD1 matching over 7 bases. Germline values: CDR1 MGHRA, CDR2 YSYEKL. This CDR3 spans 17 amino acids. The junction had 8 bases not matched to a gene; V was cut back by 0 bases and J by 1 base.

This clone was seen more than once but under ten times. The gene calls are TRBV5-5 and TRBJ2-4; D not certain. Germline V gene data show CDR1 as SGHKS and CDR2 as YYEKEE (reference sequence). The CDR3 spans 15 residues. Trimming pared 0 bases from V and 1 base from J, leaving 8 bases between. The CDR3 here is CASSLVAGAKNIQYF. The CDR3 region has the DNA TGTGCCAGCAGCTTGGTAGCCGGGGCCAAAAACATTCAGTACTTC.

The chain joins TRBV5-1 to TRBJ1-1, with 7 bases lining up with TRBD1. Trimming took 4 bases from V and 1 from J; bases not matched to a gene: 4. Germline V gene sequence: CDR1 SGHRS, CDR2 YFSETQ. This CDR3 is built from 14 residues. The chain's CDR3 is CASSTAGGNTEAFF. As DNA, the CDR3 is TGCGCCAGCAGCACCGCAGGGGGGAACACTGAAGCTTTCTTT.

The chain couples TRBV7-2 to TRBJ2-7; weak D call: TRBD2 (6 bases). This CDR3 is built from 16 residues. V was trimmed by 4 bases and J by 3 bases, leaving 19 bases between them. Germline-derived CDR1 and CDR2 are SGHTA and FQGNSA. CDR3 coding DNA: TGTGCCAGCAGCTCATTGTTTGGGGTGGGGGGCTACGAGCAGTACTTC. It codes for CASSSLFGVGGYEQYF.

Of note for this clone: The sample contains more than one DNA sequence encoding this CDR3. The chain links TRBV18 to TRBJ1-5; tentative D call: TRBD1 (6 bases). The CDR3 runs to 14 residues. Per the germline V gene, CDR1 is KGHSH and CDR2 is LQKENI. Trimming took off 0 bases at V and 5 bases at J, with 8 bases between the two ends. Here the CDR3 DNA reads TGTGCCAGCTCACCACCGCCAGGGGATCAGCCCCAGCATTTT. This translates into CASSPPPGDQPQHF.

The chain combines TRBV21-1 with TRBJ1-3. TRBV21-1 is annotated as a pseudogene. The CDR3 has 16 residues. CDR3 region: CASSLGRGIPGNTIYF. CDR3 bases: TGTGCCAGCAGCCTGGGGAGAGGGATTCCCGGAAACACCATATATTTT.

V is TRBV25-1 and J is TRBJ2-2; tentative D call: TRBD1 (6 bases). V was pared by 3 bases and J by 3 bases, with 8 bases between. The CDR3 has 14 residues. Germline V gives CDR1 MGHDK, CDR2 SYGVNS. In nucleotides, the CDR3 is TGTGCCAGCAGTGAGGGGGCGCACACCGGGGAGCTGTTTTTT. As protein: CASSEGAHTGELFF. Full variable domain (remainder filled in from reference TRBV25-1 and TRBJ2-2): EADIYQTPRYLVIGTGKKITLECSQTMGHDKMYWYQQDPGMELHLIHYSYGVNSTEKGDLSSESTVSRIRTEHFPLTLESARPSHTSQYLCASSEGAHTGELFFGEGSRLTVL.

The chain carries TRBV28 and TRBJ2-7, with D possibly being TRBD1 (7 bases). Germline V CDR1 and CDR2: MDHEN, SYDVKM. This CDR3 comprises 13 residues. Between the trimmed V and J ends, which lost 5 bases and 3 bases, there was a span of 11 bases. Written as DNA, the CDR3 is TGTGCCAGCAGTGCGGGACAGATCTACGAGCAGTACTTC. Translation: CASSAGQIYEQYF. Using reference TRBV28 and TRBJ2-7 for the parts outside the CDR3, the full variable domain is DVKVTQSSRYLVKRTGEKVFLECVQDMDHENMFWYRQDPGLGLRLIYFSYDVKMKEKGDIPEGYSVSREKKERFSLILESASTNQTSMYLCASSAGQIYEQYFGPGTRLTVT.

The CDR3 loop is CASGDRAFSGNTIYF. In nucleotides, the CDR3 is TGTGCCAGCGGCGACAGGGCCTTCTCTGGAAACACCATATATTTT. V usage is TRBV6-5 and J usage is TRBJ1-3, with 7 bases that match TRBD1. This CDR3 has 15 amino acids. With V trimmed by 8 bases and J by 0 bases, 7 bases remained unmatched. Germline V CDR1 and CDR2: MNHEY, SVGAGI.

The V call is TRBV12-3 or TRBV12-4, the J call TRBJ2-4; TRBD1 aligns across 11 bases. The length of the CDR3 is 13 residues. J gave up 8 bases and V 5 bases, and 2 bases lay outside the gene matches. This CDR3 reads CASSLGQGDIQYF. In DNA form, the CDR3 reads TGTGCCAGCAGTCTGGGACAGGGGGACATTCAGTACTTC.

The CDR3 loop is CASSLQGGLMNTEAFF. Here the CDR3 DNA reads TGTGCCAGCAGCTTGCAGGGGGGCTTGATGAACACTGAAGCTTTCTTT. The chain is built from TRBV5-6 and TRBJ1-1; TRBD1 agrees at 7 bases. Germline CDR1 SGHDT, CDR2 YYEEEE. Trimming removed 1 base from V and 0 bases from J; junction bases left unmatched: 6. The CDR3 runs 16 residues.

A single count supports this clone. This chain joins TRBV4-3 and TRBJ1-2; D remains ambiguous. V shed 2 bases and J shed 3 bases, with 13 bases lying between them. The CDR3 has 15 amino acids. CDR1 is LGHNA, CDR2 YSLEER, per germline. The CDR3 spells CASSQTRAADYGYTF. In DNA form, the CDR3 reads TGCGCCAGCAGCCAAACGAGGGCCGCGGACTATGGCTACACCTTC.